This TCR beta chain was retrieved from a study of blood T cells in healthy people across ages. CDR1 is SGHKS and CDR2 is YYEKEE in the germline V gene (reference sequence). The CDR3 is 16 residues long. A second roughly 7 to 11 cycle PCR used barcoded and J-beta primers. TCRdb itself ran the 5' RACE reads through MiXCR, one entry per CDR3 protein. The repertoire includes 650,000 to 700,000 distinct CDR3 sequences, about 30% of them detected once, and roughly 15% sits in the top ten. Sequenced material: blood. The chain couples TRBV5-5 to TRBJ2-1, with D possibly being TRBD2 (5 bases). The closer fit of TRBJ2-7 to the DNA end suggests the J call may be wrong. The clonotype originates from a woman older than 75 in good health. In nucleotides, the CDR3 is TGTGCCAGCAGACCCTTAGGTGGGAGCTCCTACAATGGGCAGTACTTC. This sequence encodes CASRPLGGSSYNGQYF.